Presented here are 10 T cell receptor beta chains from one specimen sequenced in a study of regulatory T cells in long-lasting Graves disease. Time point meaning: newly diagnosed GD, antithyroid drugs for less than 3 months. Researchers made the TCR library from RNA that was extracted from PBMCs. The TCR beta library used iRepertoire HTBI primers with Arm-PCR amplification of CDR3. TCRdb processed the multiplex PCR reads anew with MiXCR; each CDR3 protein has one entry. Here the sample spans hundreds of thousands of distinct CDR3 sequences, more than 15% being singletons. The sample was also reused in another study, on T cells in Graves' hyperthyroidism and ophthalmopathy.

Sequenced here: peripheral blood mononuclear cells (PBMCs), sampled at new diagnosis, from a patient treated with antithyroid drugs. These receptors came from a woman aged 40-65 years with Graves disease.

This clonotype was seen ten or more times. V and J are TRBV20-1 and TRBJ1-2; D ambiguous. CDR1 and CDR2 (germline): DFQATT, SNEGSKA (reference sequence). Trimming shortened V by 4 bases and J by 7 bases, and 10 bases separated the two germline ends. The CDR3 length is 11 residues. The CDR3 protein is CSANLQAGYTF. The DNA for the CDR3 is TGCAGTGCTAACCTACAAGCTGGCTACACCTTC.

Concerning this clonotype itself: It may be a read error: a sequence one base away is much more abundant. The CDR3 ends on some other residue instead of the conserved phenylalanine or tryptophan, so this is likely a read error. This sequence joins TRBV20-1 and TRBJ1-2; TRBD1 aligns across 8 bases. Per germline, CDR1 DFQATT and CDR2 SNEGSKA (reference sequence). V lost 0 bases and J lost 3; bases outside the gene matches: 3. This CDR3 has 14 amino acids. The CDR3 nucleotides read TGCAGTGCTAGAGAGAGACAGGGGTACTATGGCTACACCCTC. This sequence encodes CSARERQGYYGYTL.

This clonotype showed up many times. V gene TRBV18 combines with J gene TRBJ2-1; D remains ambiguous. CDR3 size: 16 residues. CDR1 and CDR2 from the germline V gene are KGHSH and LQKENI. V was shortened by 2 bases and J by 0 bases, with 11 bases between the two germline ends. The CDR3 DNA follows: TGTGCCAGCTCACCAGGAGACACCCTCTCCTACAATGAGCAGTTCTTC. The encoded protein is CASSPGDTLSYNEQFF.

At least ten counts were recorded for this clonotype. This chain connects TRBV20-1 to TRBJ2-1, with 11 bases identical to TRBD2. V lost 4 bases, J lost 4 bases, and 6 bases stayed unmatched. Germline CDR1 is DFQATT and CDR2 is SNEGSKA (reference sequence). There are 15 residues in the CDR3. The CDR3 region is CSATLLAGGYNEQFF. In nucleotides, the CDR3 is TGCAGTGCTACCCTGCTAGCGGGGGGATACAATGAGCAGTTCTTC.

This clonotype was counted many times. The chain couples TRBV2 to TRBJ2-1, with 10 bases that match TRBD2. Trimming removed 1 base from V and 15 bases from J; junction bases left unmatched: 12. The CDR3 has 15 amino acids. The germline V gene encodes CDR1 SNHLY and CDR2 FYNNEI. Written as DNA, the CDR3 is TGTGCCAGCAGTGAAGAGCCCAAAGCGGGGGGGAGGGGGTTCTTC. This sequence encodes CASSEEPKAGGRGFF.

The sample holds a few counts of this clonotype. CDR3 nucleotide sequence: TGTGCCAGCAGTCAAGTCCGGGACAGGGGGCGAAATGAGCAGTTCTTC. Translating it yields CASSQVRDRGRNEQFF. The V and J genes are TRBV6-2 or TRBV6-3 and TRBJ2-1; 12 bases map to TRBD1. Trimming at V came to 5 bases and at J to 7 bases, leaving 9 bases not matched to a gene. CDR1 and CDR2 from the germline V gene are MNHEY and SVGEGT. The CDR3 has 16 amino acids.

This clonotype has ten or more counts. V usage is TRBV7-9 and J usage is TRBJ2-7, with 7 bases aligning to TRBD1. The J segment lost 4 bases and the V segment lost 3 bases, leaving 3 bases of the junction unmatched. Germline V CDR1 and CDR2: SEHNR, FQNEAQ (reference sequence). This CDR3 contains 13 residues. The CDR3 nucleotides read TGTGCCAGCAGCTTCAACAGGGGATACGAGCAGTACTTC. Protein sequence: CASSFNRGYEQYF.

Ten or more counts support this clonotype. The chain has TRBV2 and TRBJ2-3; TRBD1 agrees at 12 bases. Germline CDR1 is SNHLY and CDR2 is FYNNEI. This CDR3 contains 16 residues. V trimming: 4 bases; J trimming: 5 bases; junction bases outside the gene matches: 7. The CDR3 region is CASSALGTGGGDTQYF. The CDR3 bases are TGTGCCAGCAGTGCGTTGGGGACAGGGGGCGGAGATACGCAGTATTTT. Full variable domain (outside the CDR3, taken from reference TRBV2 and TRBJ2-3): EPEVTQTPSHQVTQMGQEVILRCVPISNHLYFYWYRQILGQKVEFLVSFYNNEISEKSEIFDDQFSVERPDGSNFTLKIRSTKLEDSAMYFCASSALGTGGGDTQYFGPGTRLTVL.

In its sample, this clonotype was seen many times. The CDR3 here is CASLVGTAPQETQYF. The CDR3 DNA follows: TGTGCCAGCTTAGTGGGGACAGCACCACAAGAGACCCAGTACTTC. The V gene is TRBV7-9, the J gene TRBJ2-5, with 7 bases matching TRBD1. Looked up from germline, CDR1 is SEHNR and CDR2 is FQNEAQ (reference sequence). The CDR3 loop spans 15 amino acids. The V segment lost 8 bases and the J segment 2 bases; nucleotides outside the gene matches: 11.

This clonotype was counted a few times. CDR3 bases: TGTGCAGGGGGAGCCTATACCGCCGGGGAGCTGTTTTTT. Residues: CAGGAYTAGELFF. V and J are TRBV30 and TRBJ2-2; D might be TRBD1 (6 bases). This CDR3 comprises 13 residues. The germline CDR1 and CDR2 sequences are GTSNPN and SVGIG (reference sequence).